This TCR beta chain was sequenced in a study of cytomegalovirus exposure and HLA in healthy donors. The V end was cut by 0 bases, the J end by 1 base, with 11 bases between. Germline V CDR1 and CDR2: SGHDT, YYEEEE. This CDR3 is built from 15 residues. PCR primers comprised 60 Vbeta and 13 Jbeta primers. Clones were sequenced by immunoSEQ multiplex PCR, and TCRdb holds only the in-frame ones, with some missing. The sample includes about 160,000 clones, 80% to 85% of them seen just once. This clone has just a few counts. The sample comprised PBMCs. The rearrangement links TRBV5-6 to TRBJ2-7, with a tentative D call TRBD2 (7 bases). The source of this sequence is a boy between 2 and 10 years old in good health and CMV-seronegative. This CDR3 is CASSLEGGLSYEQYV. CDR3 DNA: TGTGCCAGCAGCTTGGAGGGGGGGTTGTCCTACGAGCAGTACGTC.